This TCR beta chain was found in a study of T cell repertoires in cytomegalovirus infection. About the research overall: In public TCR beta signatures, there were indications of both CMV infection and matching HLA type.

TCRdb re-analysed the reads in MiXCR, keeping a single row per CDR3 protein. The repertoire has 160,000 or so distinct CDR3 sequences, around 24% of them found once; the top ten carry roughly 11%. A note on this clonotype: What it binds is not known.

Study-level points and caveats: Summed public TCR beta family frequency identified CMV carriers bearing the relevant HLA. The ex vivo response showed dominance by HLA-C-restricted CMV-specific TCR beta clonotypes.

V lost 2 bases, J lost 3 bases, and 9 bases lay in between. The germline gives CDR1 SGHTA, CDR2 FQGTGA. This CDR3 spans 14 amino acids. This sequence joins TRBV7-3 and TRBJ2-3; unclear D gene. The TCR originated in a human donor in good health (CMV status not recorded). Some clones in this sample may be carry-over from other donors' samples. Sequenced sample: PBMCs. The CDR3, as DNA: TGTGCCAGCAGCTTAGTAGGGAAAACAGATACGCAGTATTTT. Translating gives CASSLVGKTDTQYF.